This T cell receptor (beta chain) was found in a study of blood T cell repertoires in COVID-19. The overall study: Spain, Italy and the United States supplied samples that represented acute and convalescent COVID-19. From T cells, B-cell-depleted T cells, or PBMCs came the material, which was cDNA or gDNA.

This CDR3 has 11 residues. Trimming shortened V by 6 bases and J by 5 bases, and 7 bases separated the two germline ends. The data were produced by immunoSEQ multiplex PCR, yet TCRdb's version contains in-frame clones alone and is incomplete. The repertoire holds 180,000 or so clones, with roughly 85% as singletons. V gene TRBV12-3 or TRBV12-4 combines with J gene TRBJ1-1, with D hard to call. Sequences were obtained from peripheral blood. The receptor was isolated from a woman in her sixties or seventies with acute or convalescent COVID-19. The CDR3 region has the DNA TGTGCCAGCAGGAGGAGGACTGAAGCTTTCTTT. This encodes CASRRRTEAFF.